The 7 T cell receptor beta chains listed next were all sequenced from one sample in a study of T cells after yellow fever vaccination. A single record per CDR3 protein comes from TCRdb applying MiXCR to the 5' RACE reads. Seen here are about 240,000 distinct CDR3 sequences, 6.9% observed once, and the top ten hold 0.85%. Sequencing used CD4+ T cells sorted from PBMCs, obtained 15 days after the yellow fever booster vaccination. Receptor source: a man aged 25 to 45 who received the YFV17D yellow fever vaccine.

The J gene is TRBJ1-6, the V gene TRBV20-1; D not resolved. In germline, CDR1 is DFQATT, CDR2 SNEGSKA (reference sequence). This CDR3 has 14 amino acids. V shed 6 bases and J shed 0 bases, with 9 bases lying between them. The CDR3 DNA follows: TGCAGTGCCCCCTCGAGCTCCTATAATTCACCCCTCCACTTT. It specifies CSAPSSSYNSPLHF.

This clonotype was counted ten times or more. The chain carries TRBV12-3 or TRBV12-4 and TRBJ2-1; D is perhaps TRBD1 or TRBD2 (5 bases each). The CDR3 runs to 16 residues. The V end was cut by 5 bases, the J end by 7 bases, with 21 bases between. The CDR3 region has the DNA TGTGCCAGCAGTCTAATGGGGACCGGACCGTGGAATGAGCAGTTCTTC. This translates into CASSLMGTGPWNEQFF.

As to this clonotype: Sequence at one end of the junction differs from germline and may be a read error. In DNA, the CDR3 is TGTACCAGCAGCTACCGACAGAGCTCCTACAATGAGCAGTTCTTC. This codes for CTSSYRQSSYNEQFF. The rearrangement joins TRBV11-1 to TRBJ2-1; D might be TRBD1 (5 bases). The CDR3 runs to 15 residues. Germline V CDR1 and CDR2: SGHAT, FQDESV (reference sequence).

The gene calls are TRBV9 and TRBJ2-7; 11 nucleotides agree with TRBD2. The CDR3 runs 17 residues. Germline trimming cut 0 bases from V and 5 bases from J; bases unmatched to any gene: 10. CDR1 is SGDLS and CDR2 is YYNGEE in the germline V gene. CDR3 in amino acids: CASSVGRSGRAVDEQYF. In DNA, the CDR3 is TGTGCCAGCAGCGTAGGTCGTAGCGGGAGGGCCGTCGACGAGCAGTACTTC.

A remark on this clonotype: At one of its ends the junction is not consistent with the germline gene, which may arise from a read error. The genes are TRBV7-8 and TRBJ2-2; D not certain. This CDR3 region has 16 residues. In germline, CDR1 is SGHVS, CDR2 FQNEAQ. The CDR3 protein is CARSLGGPRAVGELFF. In DNA, the CDR3 is TGTGCCCGCAGCTTAGGTGGTCCTCGGGCGGTCGGGGAGCTGTTTTTT.

This clonotype was seen ten or more times. The chain couples TRBV20-1 to TRBJ1-5; D uncertain. V shed 5 bases and J shed 2 bases, with 13 bases lying between them. Germline CDR1 and CDR2: DFQATT and SNEGSKA (reference sequence). The CDR3 is made up of 14 amino acids. The CDR3 spells CSALQPAGNQPQHF. CDR3 DNA sequence: TGCAGTGCTCTCCAGCCAGCGGGCAATCAGCCCCAGCATTTT.

This clonotype was found many times. This chain joins TRBV7-2 and TRBJ2-2, with 14 positions matching TRBD2. The CDR3 totals 16 residues. V lost 3 bases and J lost 4; bases outside the gene matches: 1. Germline CDR1 SGHTA, CDR2 FQGNSA. CDR3 in amino acids: CASSLGLAGVTGELFF. CDR3 in DNA: TGTGCCAGCAGCTTGGGACTAGCGGGGGTCACCGGGGAGCTGTTTTTT.